This TCR beta chain appears in the sequencing data of a study of cytomegalovirus exposure and HLA in healthy donors. 13 Jbeta primers and 60 Vbeta primers were used for the PCR. The protocol was immunoSEQ multiplex PCR, while the TCRdb copy is restricted to in-frame clones and leaves out a portion. Its table records roughly 220,000 clones. Germline V gene lookup returns CDR1 MRHNA and CDR2 SNTAGT. The CDR3 contains 15 residues. V shed 1 base and J 5 bases; nucleotides not matched to a gene: 5. General study points: In presence/absence analyses, roughly uniform sequencing depth across donors was assumed. TCR beta V- and J-gene trimming was later associated with a missense DCLRE1C variant.

Each donor was nominally healthy when sampled (though unrecorded immune exposures were likely). In the case of this clone: The antigen is unknown.

The clonotype comes from a girl aged 2-10 years in good health and CMV-seropositive. The chain combines TRBV6-4 with TRBJ2-1, with 7 bases lining up with TRBD2. The sample taken for sequencing was PBMCs. The chain's CDR3 is CASSDFPLADNEQFF. In DNA, the CDR3 is TGTGCCAGCAGTGACTTTCCGCTAGCGGACAATGAGCAGTTCTTC.